This TCR beta chain was obtained from a study of patients and donors after allogeneic stem cell transplantation. Per germline, CDR1 SGHVS and CDR2 FQNEAQ. The length of the CDR3 is 14 residues. The trim removed 5 bases at V and 2 bases at J, leaving 3 bases unmatched. There are a few counts of this clonotype. TCRdb re-analysed the RT-PCR reads in MiXCR, keeping a single row per CDR3 protein. Seen here are 95,000 to 120,000 distinct CDR3 sequences, approximately 40% observed once, and the top ten hold more than 25%. This sequence originates from a human donor who was either an allogeneic HSCT recipient or a stem cell or donor lymphocyte infusion donor (not recorded which). It is not recorded whose cells these are; they may come from a transplant donor. Sequencing was performed on blood, either unsorted or a sorted T cell fraction (not recorded which). The V gene is TRBV7-8, the J gene TRBJ2-3; 8 nucleotides agree with TRBD2. The CDR3 here is CASSVTSATDTQYF. The CDR3, as DNA: TGTGCCAGCAGCGTGACTAGCGCCACAGATACGCAGTATTTT.